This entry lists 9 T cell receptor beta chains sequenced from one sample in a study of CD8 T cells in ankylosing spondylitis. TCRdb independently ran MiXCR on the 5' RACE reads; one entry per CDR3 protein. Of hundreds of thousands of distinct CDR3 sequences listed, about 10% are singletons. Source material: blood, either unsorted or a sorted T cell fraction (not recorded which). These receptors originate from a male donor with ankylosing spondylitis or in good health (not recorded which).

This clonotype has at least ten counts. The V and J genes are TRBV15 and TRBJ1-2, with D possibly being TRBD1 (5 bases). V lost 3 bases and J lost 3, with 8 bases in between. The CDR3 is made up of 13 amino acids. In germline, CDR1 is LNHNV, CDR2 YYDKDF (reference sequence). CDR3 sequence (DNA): TGTGCCACCAGCAGCCCCAGGGACTATGGCTACACCTTC. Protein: CATSSPRDYGYTF.

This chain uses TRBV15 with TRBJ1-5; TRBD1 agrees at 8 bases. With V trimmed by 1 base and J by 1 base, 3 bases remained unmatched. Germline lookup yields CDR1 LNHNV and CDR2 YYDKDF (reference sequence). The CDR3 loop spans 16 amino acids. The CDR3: CATSRGDRGSNQPQHF. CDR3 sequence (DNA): TGTGCCACCAGCAGAGGAGACAGGGGAAGCAATCAGCCCCAGCATTTT.

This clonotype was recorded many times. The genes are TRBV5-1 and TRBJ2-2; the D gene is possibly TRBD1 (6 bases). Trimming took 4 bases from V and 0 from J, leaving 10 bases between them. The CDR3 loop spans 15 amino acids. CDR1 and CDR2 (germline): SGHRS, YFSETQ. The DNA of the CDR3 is TGCGCCAGCAGCGAGGGGGTTACGAACACCGGGGAGCTGTTTTTT. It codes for CASSEGVTNTGELFF.

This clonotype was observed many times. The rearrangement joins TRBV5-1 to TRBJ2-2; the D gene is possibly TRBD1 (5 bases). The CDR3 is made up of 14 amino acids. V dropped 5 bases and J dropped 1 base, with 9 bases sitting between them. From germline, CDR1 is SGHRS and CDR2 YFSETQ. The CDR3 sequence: CASRPGQNTGELFF. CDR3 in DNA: TGCGCCAGCAGACCAGGACAGAACACCGGGGAGCTGTTTTTT. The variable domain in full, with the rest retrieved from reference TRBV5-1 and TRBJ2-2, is KAGVTQTPRYLIKTRGQQVTLSCSPISGHRSVSWYQQTPGQGLQFLFEYFSETQRNKGNFPGRFSGRQFSNSRSEMNVSTLELGDSALYLCASRPGQNTGELFFGEGSRLTVL.

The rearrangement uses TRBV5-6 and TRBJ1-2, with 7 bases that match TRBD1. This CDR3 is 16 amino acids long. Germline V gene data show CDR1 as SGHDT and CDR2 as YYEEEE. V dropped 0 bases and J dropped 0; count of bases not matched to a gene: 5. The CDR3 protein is CASSLEAGGPNYGYTF. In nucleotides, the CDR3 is TGTGCCAGCAGCTTGGAGGCAGGGGGTCCTAACTATGGCTACACCTTC.

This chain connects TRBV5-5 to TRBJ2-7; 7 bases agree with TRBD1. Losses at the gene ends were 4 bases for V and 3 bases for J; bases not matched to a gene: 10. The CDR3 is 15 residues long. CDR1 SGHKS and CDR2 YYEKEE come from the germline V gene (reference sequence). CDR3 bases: TGTGCCAGCAGCACAGGCCCCGGGACAGACTACGAGCAGTACTTC. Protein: CASSTGPGTDYEQYF.

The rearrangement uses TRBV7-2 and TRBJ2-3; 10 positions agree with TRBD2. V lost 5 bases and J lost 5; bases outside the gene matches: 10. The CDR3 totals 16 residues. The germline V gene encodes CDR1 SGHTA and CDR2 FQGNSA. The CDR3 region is CASSRSGGAGVDTQYF. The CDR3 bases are TGTGCCAGCAGCCGAAGCGGGGGGGCAGGGGTAGATACGCAGTATTTT.

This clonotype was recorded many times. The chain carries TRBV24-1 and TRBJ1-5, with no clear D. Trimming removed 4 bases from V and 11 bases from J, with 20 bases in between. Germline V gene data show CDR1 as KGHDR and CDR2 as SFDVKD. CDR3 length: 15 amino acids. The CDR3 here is CATSDPRDLYPAQHF. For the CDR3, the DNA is TGTGCCACCAGTGACCCCCGGGATTTGTACCCGGCCCAGCATTTT.

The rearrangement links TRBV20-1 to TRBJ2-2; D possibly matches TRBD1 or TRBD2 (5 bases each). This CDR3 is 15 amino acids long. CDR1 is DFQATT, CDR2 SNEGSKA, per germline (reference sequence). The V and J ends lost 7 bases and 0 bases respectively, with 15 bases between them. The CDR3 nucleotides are TGCAGTGTTAGGCAGGGAGCCGCGAACACCGGGGAGCTGTTTTTT. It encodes CSVRQGAANTGELFF.